Listed below are T cell receptor beta chains from one sample, sequenced in a study of blood T cell repertoires in COVID-19. TCRdb keeps only in-frame clones here, not all; method: immunoSEQ multiplex PCR. The sample comprises over 100,000 clones, approximately 85% of which are singletons, and roughly 10% rests with the top ten. Sequencing used peripheral blood. Receptors originate from an older man with acute or convalescent COVID-19. Each CDR3 is given with its conserved first and last residue. A D gene is named only where the DNA matches it firmly. Clone size is stated in some rows and not others, as once, few, many or a class when expanded.

j_call v_call clone_size d_call cdr3_nt cdr3_aa
TRBJ2-1 TRBV3-1/TRBV3-2 NA NA TGTGCCAGCAGCCCTATAGGGTCCCAGGGTGAGCAGTTCTTC CASSPIGSQGEQFF
TRBJ2-5 TRBV11-2 NA TRBD2 TGTGCCAGCAGCCCAACTAGCGGGGGGGCCGGGGAGACCCAGTACTTC CASSPTSGGAGETQYF
TRBJ2-1 TRBV7-7 NA NA TGTGCCAGCAGCTTAGTCGGGGGCAATGAGCAGTTCTTC CASSLVGGNEQFF
TRBJ1-1 TRBV25-1 NA NA TGTGCCAGCACTCCCACGCGGGCAGCGAACACTGAAGCTTTCTTT CASTPTRAANTEAFF
TRBJ2-5 TRBV6-5 NA NA TGTGCCAGCAGTTACTGGAGACCCCAAGAGACCCAGTACTTC CASSYWRPQETQYF
TRBJ2-3 TRBV10-3 NA TRBD2 TGTGCCATCAATGGACTAGCGGGGAGCACAGATACGCAGTATTTT CAINGLAGSTDTQYF
TRBJ1-5 TRBV25-1 NA TRBD1 TGTGCCAGCAGTGATATTGGACAGGGGGAGAATCAGCCCCAGCATTTT CASSDIGQGENQPQHF
TRBJ2-5 TRBV6-5 NA TRBD1 TGTGCCAGCAGTTACTCTATCGGGACAGGAGGGACCCAGTACTTC CASSYSIGTGGTQYF
TRBJ1-5 TRBV27 NA TRBD1 TGTGCCAGCAGCCAGCTGACAGGGGGCAATCAGCCCCAGCATTTT CASSQLTGGNQPQHF
TRBJ2-7 TRBV19 NA TRBD1 TGTGCCAGTAGTACCCAGACAGGGTGGGGCTCCTACGAGCAGTACTTC CASSTQTGWGSYEQYF
TRBJ1-1 TRBV3-1/TRBV3-2 NA NA TGTGCCAGCAGCCCTACTACGACAGGGAACACTGAAGCTTTCTTT CASSPTTTGNTEAFF
TRBJ1-5 TRBV28 NA TRBD1 TGTGCCAGCAGAACGGACAGGGGAAAACAGCCCCAGCATTTT CASRTDRGKQPQHF
TRBJ2-5 TRBV7-3 NA TRBD1 TGTGCCAGCAGCCCCCAGGGACAGTTCCAAGAGACCCAGTACTTC CASSPQGQFQETQYF
TRBJ1-2 TRBV5-8 NA NA TGTGCCAGCAGCAAGGACAGTTACTATGGCTACACCTTC CASSKDSYYGYTF
TRBJ1-2 TRBV28 once NA TGTGCCAGCAGTACCGGGGGGCCGCCTAACTATGGCTACACCTTC CASSTGGPPNYGYTF
TRBJ2-5 TRBV5-1 NA NA TGCGCCAGCAGCCAAATGGGGGGTGCGGAGACCCAGTACTTC CASSQMGGAETQYF
TRBJ1-1 TRBV9 NA TRBD1 TGTGCCAGTGGGACAGGGATGAACACTGAAGCTTTCTTT CASGTGMNTEAFF
TRBJ2-7 TRBV20-1 NA NA TGCAGTGCCCTGGGACAATACGAGCAGTACTTC CSALGQYEQYF
TRBJ1-4 TRBV5-1 NA NA TGCGCCAGCAGCGTTACGACGGGGAATGAAAAACTGTTTTTT CASSVTTGNEKLFF
TRBJ1-2 TRBV7-8 once NA TGTGCCAGCAGCTTAGCGTACGCGACAGAATCCCCTTCCTATGGCTACACCTTC CASSLAYATESPSYGYTF
TRBJ1-1 TRBV11-2 NA TRBD1 TGTGCCAGCAGCTTAGTGACAGGGGGGGGAACTGAAGCTTTCTTT CASSLVTGGGTEAFF
TRBJ1-5 TRBV4-1 NA NA TGCGCCAGCAGCCAAGAGAGAGGGCATAGCAATCAGCCCCAGCATTTT CASSQERGHSNQPQHF
TRBJ1-1 TRBV7-8 once NA TGTGCCAGCAGCCCCACGGTCGGTGAAGCTTTCTTT CASSPTVGEAFF
TRBJ1-1 TRBV5-4 NA NA TGTGCCAGCAGCGCGACAGGTTCTAACACTGAAGCTTTCTTT CASSATGSNTEAFF
TRBJ1-2 TRBV28 NA TRBD1 TGTGCCAGCAGTTTCCCAGGGGGAAGGAACTATGGCTACACCTTC CASSFPGGRNYGYTF
TRBJ1-6 TRBV7-3 NA TRBD1 TGTGCCAGCAGCTCGGGACAGGGAGGGAATTCACCCCTCCACTTT CASSSGQGGNSPLHF
TRBJ1-4 TRBV3-1/TRBV3-2 NA NA TGTGCCAGCAGCCAAGATAGGAGGGTAGGGGTTAGCACTAATGAAAAACTGTTTTTT CASSQDRRVGVSTNEKLFF